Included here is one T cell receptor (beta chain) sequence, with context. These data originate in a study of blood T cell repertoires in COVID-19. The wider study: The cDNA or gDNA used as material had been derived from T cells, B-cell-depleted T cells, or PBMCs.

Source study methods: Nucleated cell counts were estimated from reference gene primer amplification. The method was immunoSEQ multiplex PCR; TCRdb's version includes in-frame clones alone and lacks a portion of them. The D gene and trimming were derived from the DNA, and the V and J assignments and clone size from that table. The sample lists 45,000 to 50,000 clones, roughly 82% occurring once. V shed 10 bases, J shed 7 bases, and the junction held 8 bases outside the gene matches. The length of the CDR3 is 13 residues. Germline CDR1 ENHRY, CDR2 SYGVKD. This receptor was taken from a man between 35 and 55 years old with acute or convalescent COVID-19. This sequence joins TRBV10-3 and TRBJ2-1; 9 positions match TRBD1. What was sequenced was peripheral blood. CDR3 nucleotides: TGTGCCACCAGGGGGACAGGGCCAAATGAGCAGTTCTTC. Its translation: CATRGTGPNEQFF.